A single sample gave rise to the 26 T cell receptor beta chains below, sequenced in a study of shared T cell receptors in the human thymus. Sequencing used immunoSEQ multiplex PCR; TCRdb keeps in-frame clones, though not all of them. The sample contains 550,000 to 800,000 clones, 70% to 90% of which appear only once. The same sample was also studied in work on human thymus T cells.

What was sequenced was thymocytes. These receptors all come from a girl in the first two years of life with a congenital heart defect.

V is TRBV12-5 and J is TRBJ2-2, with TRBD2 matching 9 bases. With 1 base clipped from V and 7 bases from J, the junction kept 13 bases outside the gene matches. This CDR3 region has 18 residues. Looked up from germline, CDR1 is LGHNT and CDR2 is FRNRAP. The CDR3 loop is CASGLGSGGPKSIGELFF. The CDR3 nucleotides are TGTGCTAGTGGTTTGGGTAGCGGGGGACCCAAAAGCATCGGGGAGCTGTTTTTT.

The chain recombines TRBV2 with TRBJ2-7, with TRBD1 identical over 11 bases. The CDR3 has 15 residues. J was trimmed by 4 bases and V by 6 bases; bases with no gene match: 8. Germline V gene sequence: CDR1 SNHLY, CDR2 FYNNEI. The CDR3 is CASRDHRDRGYEQYF. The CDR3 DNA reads TGTGCCAGCAGGGACCACCGGGACAGGGGGTACGAGCAGTACTTC.

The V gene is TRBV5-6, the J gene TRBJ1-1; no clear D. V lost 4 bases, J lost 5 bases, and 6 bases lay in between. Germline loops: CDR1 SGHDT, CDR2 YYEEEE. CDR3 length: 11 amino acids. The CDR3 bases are TGTGCCAGCAGCCTCGGGACTGAAGCTTTCTTT. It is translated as CASSLGTEAFF.

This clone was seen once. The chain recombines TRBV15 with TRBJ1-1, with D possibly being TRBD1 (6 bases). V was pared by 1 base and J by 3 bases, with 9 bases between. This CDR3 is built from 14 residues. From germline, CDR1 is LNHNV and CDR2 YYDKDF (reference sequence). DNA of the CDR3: TGTGCCACCAGCAGAGGGAACAGGGACACTGAAGCTTTCTTT. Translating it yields CATSRGNRDTEAFF.

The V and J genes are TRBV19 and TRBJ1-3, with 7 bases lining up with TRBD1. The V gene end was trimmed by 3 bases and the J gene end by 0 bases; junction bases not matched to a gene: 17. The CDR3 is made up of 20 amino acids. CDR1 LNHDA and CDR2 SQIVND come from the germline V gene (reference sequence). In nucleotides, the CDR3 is TGTGCCAGTAGTATTGGGCGCGCATACCAACAGGGGAACTCTGGAAACACCATATATTTT. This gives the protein CASSIGRAYQQGNSGNTIYF. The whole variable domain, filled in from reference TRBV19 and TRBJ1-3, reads DGGITQSPKYLFRKEGQNVTLSCEQNLNHDAMYWYRQDPGQGLRLIYYSQIVNDFQKGDIAEGYSVSREKKESFPLTVTSAQKNPTAFYLCASSIGRAYQQGNSGNTIYFGEGSWLTVV.

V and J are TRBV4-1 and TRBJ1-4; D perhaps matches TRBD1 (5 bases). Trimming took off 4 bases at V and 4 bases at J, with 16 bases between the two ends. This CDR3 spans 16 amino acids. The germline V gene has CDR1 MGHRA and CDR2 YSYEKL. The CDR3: CASSRRPGSGNEKLFF. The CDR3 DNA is TGCGCCAGCAGCCGGAGACCAGGGTCCGGTAATGAAAAACTGTTTTTT.

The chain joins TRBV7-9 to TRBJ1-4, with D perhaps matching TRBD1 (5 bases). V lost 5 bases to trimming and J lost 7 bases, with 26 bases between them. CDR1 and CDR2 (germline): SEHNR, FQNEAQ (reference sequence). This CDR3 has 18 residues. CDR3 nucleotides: TGTGCCAGCAGCAACCCCCGGGAGGAGGGGCGGAGGGGTGAAAAACTGTTTTTT. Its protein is CASSNPREEGRRGEKLFF.

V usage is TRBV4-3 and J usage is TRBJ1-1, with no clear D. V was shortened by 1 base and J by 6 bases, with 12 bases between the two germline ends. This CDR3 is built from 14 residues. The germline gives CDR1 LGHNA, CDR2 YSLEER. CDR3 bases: TGCGCCAGCAGCCAAGGGAGACCCGTGGCTGAAGCTTTCTTT. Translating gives CASSQGRPVAEAFF.

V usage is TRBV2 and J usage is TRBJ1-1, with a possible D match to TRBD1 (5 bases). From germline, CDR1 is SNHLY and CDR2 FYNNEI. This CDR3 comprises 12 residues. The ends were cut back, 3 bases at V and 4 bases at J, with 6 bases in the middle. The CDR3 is CASSDRATEAFF. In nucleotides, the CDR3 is TGTGCCAGCAGTGACAGGGCCACTGAAGCTTTCTTT.

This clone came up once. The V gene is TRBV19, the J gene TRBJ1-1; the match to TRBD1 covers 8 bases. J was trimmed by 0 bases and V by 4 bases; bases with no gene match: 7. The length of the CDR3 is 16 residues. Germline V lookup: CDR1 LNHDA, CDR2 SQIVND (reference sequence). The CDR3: CASSTWDRSLNTEAFF. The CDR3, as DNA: TGTGCCAGTAGTACATGGGACAGGAGCTTGAACACTGAAGCTTTCTTT.

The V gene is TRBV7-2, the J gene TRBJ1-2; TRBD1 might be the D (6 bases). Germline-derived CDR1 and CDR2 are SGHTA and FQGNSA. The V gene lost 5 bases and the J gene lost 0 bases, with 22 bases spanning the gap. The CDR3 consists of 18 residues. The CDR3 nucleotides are TGTGCCAGCAGCCAACGGTCCCGGGACACGTTCCCTAACTATGGCTACACCTTC. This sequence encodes CASSQRSRDTFPNYGYTF.

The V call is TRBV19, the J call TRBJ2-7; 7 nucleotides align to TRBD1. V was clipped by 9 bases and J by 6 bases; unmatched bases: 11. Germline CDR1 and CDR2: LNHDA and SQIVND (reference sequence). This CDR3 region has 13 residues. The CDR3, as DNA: TGTGCCAGCGCCGGGACAGAATCGGGCGAGCAGTACTTC. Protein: CASAGTESGEQYF.

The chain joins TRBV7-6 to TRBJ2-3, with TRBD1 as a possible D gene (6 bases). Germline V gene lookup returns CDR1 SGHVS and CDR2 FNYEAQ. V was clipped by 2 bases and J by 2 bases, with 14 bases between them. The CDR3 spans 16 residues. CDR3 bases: TGTGCCAGCAGCTTACTATCCCAGGGGCCCACAGATACGCAGTATTTT. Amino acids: CASSLLSQGPTDTQYF.

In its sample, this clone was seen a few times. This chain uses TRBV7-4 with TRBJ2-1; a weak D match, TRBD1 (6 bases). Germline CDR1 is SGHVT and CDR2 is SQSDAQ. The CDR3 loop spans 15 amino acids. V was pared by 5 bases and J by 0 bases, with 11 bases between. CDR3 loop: CASSAQGSSYNEQFF. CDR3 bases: TGTGCCAGCAGCGCCCAGGGGAGCTCCTACAATGAGCAGTTCTTC.

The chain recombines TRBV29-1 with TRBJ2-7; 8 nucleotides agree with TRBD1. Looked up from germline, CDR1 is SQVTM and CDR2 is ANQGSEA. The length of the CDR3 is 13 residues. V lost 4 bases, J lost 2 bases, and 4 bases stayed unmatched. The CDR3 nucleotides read TGCAGCGTTGGGACAGGGCGAACCTACGAGCAGTACTTC. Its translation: CSVGTGRTYEQYF.

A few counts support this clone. The CDR3 DNA reads TGTGCCAGCAGCTTAGCGGGGGGATCCAATTCACCCCTCCACTTT. It encodes CASSLAGGSNSPLHF. The genes are TRBV7-2 and TRBJ1-6, with D possibly being TRBD1 (5 bases). Germline assignment: CDR1 SGHTA and CDR2 FQGNSA. The CDR3 totals 15 residues. V lost 0 bases and J lost 7, with 10 bases in between.

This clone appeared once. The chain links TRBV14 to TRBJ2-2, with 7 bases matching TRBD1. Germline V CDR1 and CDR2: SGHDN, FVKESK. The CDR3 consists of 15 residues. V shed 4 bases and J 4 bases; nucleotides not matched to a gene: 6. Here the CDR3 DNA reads TGTGCCAGCAGCCCTCAGACAGGGCTCACCGGGGAGCTGTTTTTT. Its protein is CASSPQTGLTGELFF.

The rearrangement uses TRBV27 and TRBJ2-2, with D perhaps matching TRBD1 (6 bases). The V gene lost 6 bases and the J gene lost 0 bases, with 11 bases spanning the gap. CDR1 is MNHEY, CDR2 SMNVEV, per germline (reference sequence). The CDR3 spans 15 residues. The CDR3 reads CASRLQGPNTGELFF. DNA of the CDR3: TGTGCCAGCAGACTACAGGGTCCGAACACCGGGGAGCTGTTTTTT.

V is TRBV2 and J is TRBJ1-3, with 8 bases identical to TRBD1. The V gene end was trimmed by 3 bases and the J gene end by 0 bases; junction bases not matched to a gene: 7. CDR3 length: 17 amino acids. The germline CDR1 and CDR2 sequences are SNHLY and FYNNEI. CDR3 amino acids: CASSELTGGYSGNTIYF. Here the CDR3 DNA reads TGTGCCAGCAGTGAGCTCACAGGGGGATACTCTGGAAACACCATATATTTT.

The CDR3 here is CASSFDSGGIQETQYF. The CDR3 nucleotides read TGTGCCAGCAGTTTCGATAGCGGGGGGATACAAGAGACCCAGTACTTC. The rearrangement joins TRBV27 to TRBJ2-5, with TRBD2 identical over 10 bases. V was clipped by 3 bases and J by 2 bases; unmatched bases: 6. This CDR3 has 16 amino acids. Germline V gene data show CDR1 as MNHEY and CDR2 as SMNVEV (reference sequence).

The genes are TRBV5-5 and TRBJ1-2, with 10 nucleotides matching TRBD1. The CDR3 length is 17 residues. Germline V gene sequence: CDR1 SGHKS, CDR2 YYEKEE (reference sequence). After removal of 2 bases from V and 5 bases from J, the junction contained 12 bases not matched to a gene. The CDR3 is CASSFPGQGVFRYGYTF. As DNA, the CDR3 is TGTGCCAGCAGCTTCCCCGGACAGGGGGTTTTTCGGTATGGCTACACCTTC.

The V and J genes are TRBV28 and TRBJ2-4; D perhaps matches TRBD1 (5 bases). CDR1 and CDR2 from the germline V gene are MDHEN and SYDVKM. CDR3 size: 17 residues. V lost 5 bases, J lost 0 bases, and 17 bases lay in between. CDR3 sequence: CASSPQDSSLAKNIQYF. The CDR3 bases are TGTGCCAGCAGTCCCCAAGACAGCTCCTTAGCCAAAAACATTCAGTACTTC.

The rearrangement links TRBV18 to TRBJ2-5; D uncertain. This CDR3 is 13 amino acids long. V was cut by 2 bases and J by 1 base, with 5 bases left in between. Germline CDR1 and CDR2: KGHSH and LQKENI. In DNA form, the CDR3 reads TGTGCCAGCTCACCAGCCAGCCAAGAGACCCAGTACTTC. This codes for CASSPASQETQYF.

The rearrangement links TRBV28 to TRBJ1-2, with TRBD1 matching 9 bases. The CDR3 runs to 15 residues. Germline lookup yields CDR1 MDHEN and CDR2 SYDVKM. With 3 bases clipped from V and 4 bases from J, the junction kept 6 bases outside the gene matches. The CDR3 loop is CASSFQQGAGYGYTF. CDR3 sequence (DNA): TGTGCCAGCAGTTTCCAACAGGGGGCGGGCTATGGCTACACCTTC.

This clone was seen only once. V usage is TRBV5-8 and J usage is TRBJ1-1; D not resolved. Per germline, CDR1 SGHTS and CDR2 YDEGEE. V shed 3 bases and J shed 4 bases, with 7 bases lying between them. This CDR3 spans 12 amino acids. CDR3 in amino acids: CASSCCSTEAFF. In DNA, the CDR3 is TGTGCCAGCAGCTGCTGTAGCACTGAAGCTTTCTTT.

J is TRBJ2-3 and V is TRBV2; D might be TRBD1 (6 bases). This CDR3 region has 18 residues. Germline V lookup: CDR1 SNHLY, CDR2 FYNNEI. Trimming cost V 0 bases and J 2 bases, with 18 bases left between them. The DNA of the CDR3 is TGTGCCAGCAGTGAAGCGGACGATGGGGGCTGTAACACAGATACGCAGTATTTT. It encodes CASSEADDGGCNTDTQYF.